A selection of T cell receptor beta chains follows, all from one sample in a study of CD4 T cells in relation to SARS-CoV-2 and coronaviruses. No antigens are known for them. Produced via immunoSEQ multiplex PCR; TCRdb's table is partial and in-frame only. The repertoire includes 9,500 to 12,000 clones, approximately 74% of them detected once, and about a sixth sits in the top ten. The sequencing sample was made of CD4+ T cells from PBMCs, cultured in vitro. The receptors were gathered from a human donor in good health. The CDR3 runs from the conserved cysteine through the conserved F or W. D genes are given only for firm matches. Size values are once, few and many counts, or a class for expanded clones, and some rows have none.

NA	TRBV9	NA	TRBJ2-5	CASSVGLGYQETQYF	TGTGCCAGCAGCGTGGGGCTGGGTTACCAAGAGACCCAGTACTTC
NA	TRBV4-3	NA	TRBJ1-4	CASSQAGTQDDEKLFF	TGCGCCAGCAGCCAAGCCGGGACCCAGGACGATGAAAAACTGTTTTTT
TRBD1	TRBV6-5	NA	TRBJ1-1	CASSSTGRTEAFF	TGTGCCAGCAGCTCGACAGGGCGGACTGAAGCTTTCTTT
TRBD1	TRBV7-2	few	TRBJ1-2	CASSLAGQGRHTF	TGTGCCAGCAGCTTAGCGGGACAGGGGAGGCACACCTTC
NA	TRBV5-1	NA	TRBJ1-2	CASSLRTEGTGGYTF	TGCGCCAGCAGCTTACGGACGGAGGGAACCGGTGGCTACACCTTC
TRBD2	TRBV9	NA	TRBJ2-7	CASSQRDYVYEQYF	TGTGCCAGCAGCCAGAGGGACTACGTCTACGAGCAGTACTTC
NA	TRBV27	few	TRBJ2-7	CANFGGPYEQYF	TGTGCCAATTTTGGAGGACCCTACGAGCAGTACTTC
NA	TRBV12-3/TRBV12-4	NA	TRBJ2-7	CASTGTNSYEQYF	TGTGCCAGCACCGGGACGAACTCCTACGAGCAGTACTTC
NA	TRBV19	NA	TRBJ2-7	CASGQTGSLEQYF	TGTGCCAGTGGACAAACGGGGAGTTTGGAGCAGTACTTC
NA	TRBV5-1	NA	TRBJ1-2	CASSLADYGYTF	TGCGCCAGCAGCTTGGCGGACTATGGCTACACCTTC
NA	TRBV4-2	NA	TRBJ2-2	CASSQVRPDTGELFF	TGTGCCAGCAGCCAAGTTCGGCCAGACACCGGGGAGCTGTTTTTT
NA	TRBV7-2	NA	TRBJ2-3	CASSLRPQGDTQYF	TGTGCCAGCAGCTTACGCCCCCAGGGAGATACGCAGTATTTT
NA	TRBV6-2/TRBV6-3	NA	TRBJ2-1	CASSSERWRTYNEQFF	TGTGCCAGCAGTTCCGAACGTTGGCGGACCTACAATGAGCAGTTCTTC
NA	TRBV5-1	NA	TRBJ2-5	CASSLGSRETQYF	TGCGCCAGCAGCTTGGGGTCCCGGGAGACCCAGTACTTC
TRBD2	TRBV11-1	NA	TRBJ2-4	CASSPRPSSGKNIQYF	TGTGCCAGCAGCCCCCGACCCTCTAGCGGCAAAAACATTCAGTACTTC
TRBD2	TRBV18	once	TRBJ2-1	CASSPPLASGIQLEQFF	TGTGCCAGCTCACCACCCTTAGCTAGCGGAATACAACTTGAGCAGTTCTTC
NA	TRBV7-8	NA	TRBJ2-2	CASSLQQGIGELFF	TGTGCCAGCAGCTTACAACAGGGTATCGGGGAGCTGTTTTTT
NA	TRBV19	NA	TRBJ1-1	CASSIVGAQEAFF	TGTGCCAGTAGTATCGTTGGGGCGCAGGAAGCTTTCTTT
TRBD2	TRBV5-4	NA	TRBJ2-7	CASSRLGSGTLGKYF	TGTGCCAGCAGCCGACTTGGAAGCGGGACGTTGGGAAAGTACTTC
NA	TRBV7-2	NA	TRBJ1-4	CASSSLQGTNEKLFF	TGTGCCAGCAGCTCCCTTCAGGGAACTAATGAAAAACTGTTTTTT
NA	TRBV19	NA	TRBJ2-7	CASSIDRGLGEQYF	TGTGCCAGTAGTATCGACCGGGGGCTCGGCGAGCAGTACTTC
NA	TRBV6-1	once	TRBJ1-6	CASSEEGGRYSPLHF	TGTGCCAGCAGTGAGGAGGGAGGCAGATATTCACCCCTCCACTTT
NA	TRBV7-2	NA	TRBJ2-1	CASSFSTGFNEQFF	TGTGCCAGCAGTTTCTCGACAGGCTTCAATGAGCAGTTCTTC
TRBD1	TRBV4-3	NA	TRBJ1-2	CASSQVGQGWDGYTF	TGCGCCAGCAGCCAAGTTGGACAGGGATGGGATGGCTACACCTTC
TRBD1	TRBV25-1	NA	TRBJ2-5	CASSATGTGRETQYF	TGTGCCAGCAGTGCCACCGGGACAGGGAGGGAGACCCAGTACTTC
NA	TRBV7-6	NA	TRBJ2-5	CASSLALWKETQYF	TGTGCCAGCAGCTTAGCGCTATGGAAAGAGACCCAGTACTTC
NA	TRBV5-4	few	TRBJ1-2	CASSLKIGPPNYGYTF	TGTGCCAGCAGCTTGAAAATAGGGCCACCTAACTATGGCTACACCTTC
NA	TRBV4-1	NA	TRBJ2-3	CASSRLGGAGDTQYF	TGCGCCAGCAGCCGATTAGGGGGGGCGGGAGATACGCAGTATTTT
NA	TRBV4-3	NA	TRBJ2-7	CASSRGTPYEQYF	TGCGCCAGCAGCCGAGGGACACCCTACGAGCAGTACTTC
NA	TRBV19	NA	TRBJ2-7	CATGATVEQYF	TGTGCCACAGGGGCCACGGTCGAGCAGTACTTC
NA	TRBV6-2/TRBV6-3	NA	TRBJ2-5	CASSYQSQRQETQYF	TGTGCCAGCAGTTACCAATCACAGCGCCAAGAGACCCAGTACTTC
NA	TRBV4-3	NA	TRBJ1-2	CASSQDQGMYGYTF	TGCGCCAGCAGCCAAGATCAAGGGATGTATGGCTACACCTTC
TRBD1	TRBV29-1	NA	TRBJ1-5	CSVGRDRGQPQHF	TGCAGCGTTGGCCGGGACAGGGGCCAGCCCCAGCATTTT
TRBD1	TRBV3-1/TRBV3-2	few	TRBJ2-7	CASSQEATGVSYEQYF	TGTGCCAGCAGCCAAGAAGCGACAGGGGTCTCCTACGAGCAGTACTTC
TRBD1	TRBV11-2	NA	TRBJ1-2	CASSLTTGGNLYGYTF	TGTGCCAGCAGCTTAACGACAGGGGGTAACCTATATGGCTACACCTTC
TRBD1	TRBV5-1	NA	TRBJ1-2	CASSTSGTGGNGYTF	TGCGCCAGCAGCACAAGCGGGACAGGGGGCAATGGCTACACCTTC
NA	TRBV2	NA	TRBJ1-4	CASSVNRGPREKLFF	TGTGCCAGCAGCGTAAACCGTGGGCCGAGGGAAAAACTGTTTTTT
NA	TRBV6-2/TRBV6-3	NA	TRBJ1-5	CASTPGVLGQPQHF	TGTGCCAGCACCCCAGGGGTTTTGGGTCAGCCCCAGCATTTT
NA	TRBV19	NA	TRBJ2-2	CASSINRVTGELFF	TGTGCCAGTAGTATCAACAGGGTCACCGGGGAGCTGTTTTTT
NA	TRBV10-1	NA	TRBJ2-7	CASSETGVSYEQYF	TGCGCCAGCAGTGAGACCGGCGTATCCTACGAGCAGTACTTC
NA	TRBV3-1/TRBV3-2	NA	TRBJ2-1	CASSQGASDSYNEQFF	TGTGCCAGCAGCCAAGGTGCCAGCGACTCCTACAATGAGCAGTTCTTC
TRBD1	TRBV6-6	few	TRBJ2-7	CASSPTQGAPGEQYF	TGTGCCAGCAGTCCAACCCAGGGGGCGCCGGGCGAGCAGTACTTC
TRBD2	TRBV11-2	NA	TRBJ2-2	CASSQPSGGPGELFF	TGTGCCAGCAGTCAACCTAGCGGGGGCCCCGGGGAGCTGTTTTTT